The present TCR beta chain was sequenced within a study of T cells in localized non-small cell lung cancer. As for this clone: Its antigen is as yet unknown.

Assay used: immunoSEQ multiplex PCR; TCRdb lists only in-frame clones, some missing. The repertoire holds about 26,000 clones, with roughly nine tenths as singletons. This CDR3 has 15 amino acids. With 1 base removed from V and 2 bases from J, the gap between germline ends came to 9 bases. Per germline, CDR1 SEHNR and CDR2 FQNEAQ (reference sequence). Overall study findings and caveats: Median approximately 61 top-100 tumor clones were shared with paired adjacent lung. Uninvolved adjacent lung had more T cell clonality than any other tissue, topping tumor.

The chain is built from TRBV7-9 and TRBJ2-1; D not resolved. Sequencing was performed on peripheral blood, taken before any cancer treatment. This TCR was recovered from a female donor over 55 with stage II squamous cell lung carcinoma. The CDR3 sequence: CASSLGAWAYNEQFF. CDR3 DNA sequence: TGTGCCAGCAGCTTAGGGGCCTGGGCCTACAATGAGCAGTTCTTC.